The sequence of this T cell receptor (beta chain) was determined in a study of blood T cell repertoires in COVID-19. Study information: Samples representing acute and convalescent COVID-19 were sourced from the United States, Italy and Spain.

Study processing details: Amplifying reference gene primers gave estimates of nucleated cell counts. Libraries were prepared by immunoSEQ multiplex PCR; TCRdb keeps only in-frame clonotypes and omits some of them. V, J and clone size derive from that table, while D and trimming were established from the DNA sequence. Seen here are a few hundred thousand clones, about 89% observed once, and the top ten hold about 0.78%. Those designated as exposed participants met a COVID-19 case within 2 weeks before study entry. V lost 3 bases and J lost 4; bases outside the gene matches: 10. The CDR3 runs to 15 residues. Germline V gives CDR1 DFQATT, CDR2 SNEGSKA (reference sequence).

V is TRBV20-1 and J is TRBJ1-2, with TRBD1 matching over 8 bases. This receptor was taken from a woman in her 40s who had been exposed to COVID-19. The sample taken for sequencing was PBMCs or T cells enriched from blood (not recorded which). CDR3: CSASTERTGSYGYTF. The DNA of the CDR3 is TGCAGTGCTAGTACCGAAAGGACAGGGTCCTATGGCTACACCTTC.